This T cell receptor beta chain comes out of a study of blood T cell repertoires in COVID-19. On the study more broadly: Both acute and convalescent COVID-19 samples were obtained from the United States, Italy and Spain. Sources were T cells, B-cell-depleted T cells, or PBMCs; the material itself was cDNA or gDNA.

The CDR3 loop spans 15 amino acids. CDR1 and CDR2 from the germline V gene are SEHNR and FQNEAQ (reference sequence). V dropped 0 bases and J dropped 3 bases, with 12 bases sitting between them. A few counts support this clone. Repertoires were generated with immunoSEQ multiplex PCR, while TCRdb's copy carries only in-frame clones and drops some. The data show fewer than 200,000 clones, more than 75% seen once. Seattle researchers signed up patients amid active infection and tracked them longitudinally. Sample: peripheral blood. The chain is built from TRBV7-9 and TRBJ2-7; D may be TRBD2 (7 bases). This clonotype was obtained from a woman aged 70-85 years with COVID-19, enrolled during active disease. CDR3 region: CASSLATGGLYEQYF. DNA of the CDR3: TGTGCCAGCAGCTTAGCGACGGGGGGCCTCTACGAGCAGTACTTC.